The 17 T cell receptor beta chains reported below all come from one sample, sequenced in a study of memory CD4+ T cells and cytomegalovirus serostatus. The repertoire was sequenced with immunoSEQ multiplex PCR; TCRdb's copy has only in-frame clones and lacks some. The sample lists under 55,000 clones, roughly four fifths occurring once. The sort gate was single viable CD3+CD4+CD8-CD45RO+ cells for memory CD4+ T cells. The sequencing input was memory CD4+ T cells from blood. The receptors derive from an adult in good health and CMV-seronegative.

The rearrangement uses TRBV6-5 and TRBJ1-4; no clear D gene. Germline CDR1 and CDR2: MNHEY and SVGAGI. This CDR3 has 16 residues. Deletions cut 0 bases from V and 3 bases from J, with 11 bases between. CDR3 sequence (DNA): TGTGCCAGCAGTTACTCGTTGGTTGGAGCTAATGAAAAACTGTTTTTT. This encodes CASSYSLVGANEKLFF.

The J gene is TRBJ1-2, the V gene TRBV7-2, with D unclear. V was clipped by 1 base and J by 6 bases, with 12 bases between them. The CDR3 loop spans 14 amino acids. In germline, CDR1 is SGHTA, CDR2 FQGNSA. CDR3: CASSLVPGGNGYTF. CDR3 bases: TGTGCCAGCAGCTTAGTTCCGGGTGGAAATGGCTACACCTTC.

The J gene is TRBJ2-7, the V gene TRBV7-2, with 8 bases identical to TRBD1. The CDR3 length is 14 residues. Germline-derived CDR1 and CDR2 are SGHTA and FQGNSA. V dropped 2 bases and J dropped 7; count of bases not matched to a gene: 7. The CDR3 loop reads CASSLFADRVEQYF. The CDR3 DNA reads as TGTGCCAGCAGCTTATTTGCGGACAGGGTTGAGCAGTACTTC.

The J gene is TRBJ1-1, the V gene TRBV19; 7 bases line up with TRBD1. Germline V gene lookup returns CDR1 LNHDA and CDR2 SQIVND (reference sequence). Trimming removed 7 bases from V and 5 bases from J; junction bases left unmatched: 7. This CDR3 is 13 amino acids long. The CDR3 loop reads CASNHRGNTEAFF. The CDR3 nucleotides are TGTGCCAGTAATCACAGGGGAAATACTGAAGCTTTCTTT.

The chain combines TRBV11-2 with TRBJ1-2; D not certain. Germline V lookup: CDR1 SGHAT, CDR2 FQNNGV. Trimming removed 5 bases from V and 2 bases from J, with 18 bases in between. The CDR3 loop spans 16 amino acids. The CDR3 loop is CASSSGMTYTNYGYTF. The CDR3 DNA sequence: TGTGCCAGCAGCAGCGGCATGACATACACAAACTATGGCTACACCTTC. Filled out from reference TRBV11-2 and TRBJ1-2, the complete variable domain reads EAGVAQSPRYKIIEKRQSVAFWCNPISGHATLYWYQQILGQGPKLLIQFQNNGVVDDSQLPKDRFSAERLKGVDSTLKIQPAKLEDSAVYLCASSSGMTYTNYGYTFGSGTRLTVV.

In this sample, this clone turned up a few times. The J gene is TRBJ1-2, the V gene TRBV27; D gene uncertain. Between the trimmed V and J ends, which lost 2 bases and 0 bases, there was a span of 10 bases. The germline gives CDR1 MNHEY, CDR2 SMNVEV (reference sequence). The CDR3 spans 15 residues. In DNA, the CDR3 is TGTGCCAGCAGTTTACGTCCAGGTCCTAACTATGGCTACACCTTC. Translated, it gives CASSLRPGPNYGYTF.

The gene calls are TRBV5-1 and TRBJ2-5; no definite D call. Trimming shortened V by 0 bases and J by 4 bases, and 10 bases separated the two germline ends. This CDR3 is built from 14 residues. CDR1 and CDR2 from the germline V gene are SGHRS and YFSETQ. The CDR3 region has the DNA TGCGCCAGCAGCTTGGTTGTTGTTGGAGAGACCCAGTACTTC. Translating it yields CASSLVVVGETQYF.

CDR3 coding DNA: TGTGCCAGTAGTAAGGCAGGGGAGACCCAGTACTTC. Translating gives CASSKAGETQYF. The chain is built from TRBV19 and TRBJ2-5; D might be TRBD1 (5 bases). The V and J ends lost 4 bases and 5 bases respectively, with 8 bases between them. This CDR3 is built from 12 residues. Germline values: CDR1 LNHDA, CDR2 SQIVND (reference sequence).

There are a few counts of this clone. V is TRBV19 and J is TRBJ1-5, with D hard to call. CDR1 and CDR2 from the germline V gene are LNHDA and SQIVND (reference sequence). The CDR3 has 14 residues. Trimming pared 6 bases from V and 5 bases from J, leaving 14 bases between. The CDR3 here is CASSKERFDQPQHF. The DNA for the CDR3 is TGTGCCAGTAGCAAAGAGCGCTTTGATCAGCCCCAGCATTTT.

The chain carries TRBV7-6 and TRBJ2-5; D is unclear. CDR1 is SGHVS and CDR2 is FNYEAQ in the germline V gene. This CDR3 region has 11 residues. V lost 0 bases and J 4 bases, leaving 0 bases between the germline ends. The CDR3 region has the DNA TGTGCCAGCAGCTTAGCAGAGACCCAGTACTTC. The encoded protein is CASSLAETQYF.

CDR3 DNA sequence: TGTGCCAGCAGGGGACTAGCGGTCCCCTACGAGCAGTACTTC. Amino acids: CASRGLAVPYEQYF. This chain links TRBV2 with TRBJ2-7; 11 bases are shared with TRBD2. V lost 6 bases and J lost 2; bases outside the gene matches: 3. CDR3 length equals 14 residues. Germline-derived CDR1 and CDR2 are SNHLY and FYNNEI.

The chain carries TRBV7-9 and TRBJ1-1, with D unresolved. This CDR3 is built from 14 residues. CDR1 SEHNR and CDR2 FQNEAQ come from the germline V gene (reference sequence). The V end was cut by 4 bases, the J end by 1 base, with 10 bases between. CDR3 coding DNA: TGTGCCAGCAGCTCGCGGGCGGGGAACACTGAAGCTTTCTTT. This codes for CASSSRAGNTEAFF.

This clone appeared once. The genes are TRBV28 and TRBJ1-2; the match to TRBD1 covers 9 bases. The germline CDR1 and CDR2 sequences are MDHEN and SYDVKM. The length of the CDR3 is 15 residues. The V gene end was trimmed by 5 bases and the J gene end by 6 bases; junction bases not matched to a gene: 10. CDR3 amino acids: CASSPAGTGFNGYTF. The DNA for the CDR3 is TGTGCCAGCAGTCCAGCCGGGACAGGGTTTAATGGCTACACCTTC.

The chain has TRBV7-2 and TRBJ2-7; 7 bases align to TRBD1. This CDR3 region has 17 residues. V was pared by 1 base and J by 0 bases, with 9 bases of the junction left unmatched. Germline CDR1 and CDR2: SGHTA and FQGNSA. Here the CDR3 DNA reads TGTGCCAGCAGCTTAGGGGGGCGTCCAGGGGGCTCCTACGAGCAGTACTTC. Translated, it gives CASSLGGRPGGSYEQYF.

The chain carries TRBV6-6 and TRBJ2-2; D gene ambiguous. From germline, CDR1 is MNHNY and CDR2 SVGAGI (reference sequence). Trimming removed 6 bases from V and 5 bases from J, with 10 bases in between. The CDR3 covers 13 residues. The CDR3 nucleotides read TGTGCCAGCAGACCGACCCCGACCGGGGAGCTGTTTTTT. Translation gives CASRPTPTGELFF.

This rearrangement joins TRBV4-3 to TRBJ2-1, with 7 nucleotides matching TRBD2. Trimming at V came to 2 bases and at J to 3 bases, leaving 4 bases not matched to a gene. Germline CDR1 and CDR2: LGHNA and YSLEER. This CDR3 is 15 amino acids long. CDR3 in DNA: TGCGCCAGCAGCCAACGTGGCGGGGGCTACAATGAGCAGTTCTTC. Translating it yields CASSQRGGGYNEQFF.

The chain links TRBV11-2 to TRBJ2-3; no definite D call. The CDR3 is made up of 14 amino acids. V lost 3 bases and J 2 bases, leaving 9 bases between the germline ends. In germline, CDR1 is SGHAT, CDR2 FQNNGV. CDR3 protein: CASSFFQDTDTQYF. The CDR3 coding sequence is TGTGCCAGCAGCTTCTTTCAGGACACAGATACGCAGTATTTT.